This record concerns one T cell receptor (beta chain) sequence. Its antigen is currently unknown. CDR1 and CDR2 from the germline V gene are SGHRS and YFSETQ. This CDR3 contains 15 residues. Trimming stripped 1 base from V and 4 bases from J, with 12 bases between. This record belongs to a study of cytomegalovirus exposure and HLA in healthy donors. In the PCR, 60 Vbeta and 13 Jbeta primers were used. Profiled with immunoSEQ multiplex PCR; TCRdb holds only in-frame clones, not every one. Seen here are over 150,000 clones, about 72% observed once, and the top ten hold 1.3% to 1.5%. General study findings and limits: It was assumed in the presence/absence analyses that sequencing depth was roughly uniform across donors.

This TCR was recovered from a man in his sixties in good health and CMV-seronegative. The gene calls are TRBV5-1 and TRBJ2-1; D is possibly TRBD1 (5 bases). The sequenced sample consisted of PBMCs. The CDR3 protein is CASSLTGTLYNEQFF. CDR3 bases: TGCGCCAGCAGCTTGACAGGAACCCTTTACAATGAGCAGTTCTTC.